These T cell receptor beta chains were read from a single sample in a study of identical twins. TCRdb itself ran the 5' RACE reads through MiXCR, one entry per CDR3 protein. The sample has some 590,000 distinct CDR3 sequences, just under 10% seen once; the top ten hold approximately 3.2%. These data also formed part of another study, on yellow fever vaccine responses in identical twins.

Sequenced: PBMCs. The receptor set was obtained from a young woman in good health. Both conserved end residues are part of each CDR3. A D gene is named only where the DNA matches it firmly. Expanded clones get a size class; other rows say once, few or many, or leave the size out.

size: once
V: TRBV2
D: TRBD2
J: TRBJ2-3
DNA: TGTGTTGGGGGGGACTCTCACACAGATACGCAGTATTTT
CDR3: CVGGDSHTDTQYF

size: few
V: TRBV29-1
D: .
J: TRBJ2-3
DNA: TGCAGCGTTCTATTTGGGGGGGCCTCAGATACGCAGTATTTT
CDR3: CSVLFGGASDTQYF

size: few
V: TRBV6-5
D: .
J: TRBJ2-7
DNA: TGTGCCAGCAGTAGCTCGGGACAAATCTACGAGCAGTACTTC
CDR3: CASSSSGQIYEQYF

size: many
V: TRBV6-5
D: .
J: TRBJ2-5
DNA: TGTGCCAGCAGTTACTCTGGGTCAGGACAAGAGACCCAGTACTTC
CDR3: CASSYSGSGQETQYF

size: few
V: TRBV7-9
D: .
J: TRBJ1-1
DNA: TGTGCCAGCAGCTCGGAGCGGATTGAAGCTTTCTTT
CDR3: CASSSERIEAFF

size: many
V: TRBV28
D: .
J: TRBJ1-5
DNA: TGTGCCAGCAGAGACGGGGGCGGGAATCAGCCCCAGCATTTT
CDR3: CASRDGGGNQPQHF

size: many
V: TRBV29-1
D: .
J: TRBJ2-3
DNA: TGCAGCGTTGAAGATTTGCCCCCCACAGATACGCAGTATTTT
CDR3: CSVEDLPPTDTQYF

size: many
V: TRBV29-1
D: .
J: TRBJ1-3
DNA: TGCAGCGTTGCAGACACGGCTGGAAACACCATATATTTT
CDR3: CSVADTAGNTIYF

size: .
V: TRBV29-1
D: .
J: TRBJ1-4
DNA: TGCAGCGGTAGACGGACCGATGAAAAACTGTTTTTT
CDR3: CSGRRTDEKLFF

size: .
V: TRBV7-6
D: TRBD1
J: TRBJ2-7
DNA: TGTGCCAGCAGCCGCGGACAGGGGGCGTTTGAGCAGTACTTC
CDR3: CASSRGQGAFEQYF

size: many
V: TRBV14
D: TRBD2
J: TRBJ2-7
DNA: TGTGCCAGCAGCCAAGAATTTAGCCTAGCGGGAGTCTACGAGCAGTACTTC
CDR3: CASSQEFSLAGVYEQYF

size: few
V: TRBV4-3
D: .
J: TRBJ2-7
DNA: TGCGCCAGCAGCCAAGATCGGACACCCTCCTACGAGCAGTACTTC
CDR3: CASSQDRTPSYEQYF